This TCR beta chain was recovered during a study of T cell responses to AZD1222 COVID-19 vaccine. Study conclusions and caveats: Females made up more of the donors, who were largely white British, and clonal diversity may have come out too low. Spike-specific TCR breadth and depth were elevated following two AZD1222 doses. Regions 160-218 and 743-854 dominated among vaccine-associated CD4 TCRs spanning spike.

Worth noting for this clone: What it recognizes is unknown.

Looked up from germline, CDR1 is SGHTA and CDR2 is FQGTGA. CDR3 size: 15 residues. Trimming took 1 base from V and 4 from J, leaving 12 bases between them. Both about-4-week and about-12-week second-dose recipients were combined. Data came from immunoSEQ multiplex PCR; TCRdb stores just in-frame clones and leaves some out. The sample records roughly 120,000 clones, about 85% being singletons. This chain joins TRBV7-3 and TRBJ2-3; TRBD2 might be the D (7 bases). This sequence originates from an adult who received the AZD1222 COVID-19 vaccine. Sample: peripheral blood, taken 28 days after the second AZD1222 dose. The CDR3 here is CASSLNRGGADTQYF. The CDR3 DNA sequence: TGTGCCAGCAGCTTAAATAGGGGGGGTGCAGATACGCAGTATTTT. Looking up the rest from reference TRBV7-3 and TRBJ2-3 gives the full variable domain: GAGVSQTPSNKVTEKGKYVELRCDPISGHTALYWYRQSLGQGPEFLIYFQGTGAADDSGLPNDRFFAVRPEGSVSTLKIQRTERGDSAVYLCASSLNRGGADTQYFGPGTRLTVL.